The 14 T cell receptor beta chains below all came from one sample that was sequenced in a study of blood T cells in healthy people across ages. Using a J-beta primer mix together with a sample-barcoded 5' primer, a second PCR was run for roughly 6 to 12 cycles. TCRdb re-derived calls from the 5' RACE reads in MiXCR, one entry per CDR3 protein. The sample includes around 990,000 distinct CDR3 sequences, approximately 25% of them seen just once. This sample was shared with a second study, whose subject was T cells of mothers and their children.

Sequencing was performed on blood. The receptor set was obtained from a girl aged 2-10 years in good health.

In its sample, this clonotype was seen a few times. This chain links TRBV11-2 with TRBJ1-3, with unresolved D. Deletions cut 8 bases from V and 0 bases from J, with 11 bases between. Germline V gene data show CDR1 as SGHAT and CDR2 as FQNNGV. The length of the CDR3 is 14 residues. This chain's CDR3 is CASGEWSSGNTIYF. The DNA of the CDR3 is TGTGCCAGCGGGGAGTGGAGCTCTGGAAACACCATATATTTT.

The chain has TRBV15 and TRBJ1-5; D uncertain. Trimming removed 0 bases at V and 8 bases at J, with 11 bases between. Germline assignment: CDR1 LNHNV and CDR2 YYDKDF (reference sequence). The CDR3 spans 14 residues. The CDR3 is CATSRESRTEPQHF. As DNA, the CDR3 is TGTGCCACCAGCAGAGAATCAAGAACGGAGCCCCAGCATTTT.

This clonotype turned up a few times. CDR3 bases: TGCAGTGCCGCAAGCAAGGGGGATGAGCAGTTCTTC. This encodes CSAASKGDEQFF. The genes are TRBV20-1 and TRBJ2-1; the D gene is possibly TRBD1 (6 bases). The germline gives CDR1 DFQATT, CDR2 SNEGSKA (reference sequence). The CDR3 sequence is 12 residues long. V lost 6 bases, J lost 8 bases, and 14 bases lay in between.

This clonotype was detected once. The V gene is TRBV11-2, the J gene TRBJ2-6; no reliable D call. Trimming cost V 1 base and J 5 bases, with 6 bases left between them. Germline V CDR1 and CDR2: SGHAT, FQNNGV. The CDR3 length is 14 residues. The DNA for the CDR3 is TGTGCCAGCAGCTTAGTGGCGAGGGCCAACGTCCTGACTTTC. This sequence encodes CASSLVARANVLTF. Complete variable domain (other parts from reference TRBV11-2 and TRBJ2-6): EAGVAQSPRYKIIEKRQSVAFWCNPISGHATLYWYQQILGQGPKLLIQFQNNGVVDDSQLPKDRFSAERLKGVDSTLKIQPAKLEDSAVYLCASSLVARANVLTFGAGSRLTVL.

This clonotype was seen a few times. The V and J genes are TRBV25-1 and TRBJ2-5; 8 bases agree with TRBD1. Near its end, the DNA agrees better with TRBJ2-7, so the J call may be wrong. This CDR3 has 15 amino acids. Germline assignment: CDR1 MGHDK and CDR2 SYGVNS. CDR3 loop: CASSGAGDRFNEQYF. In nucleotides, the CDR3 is TGTGCCAGCAGTGGGGCTGGGGACAGGTTTAACGAGCAGTACTTC.

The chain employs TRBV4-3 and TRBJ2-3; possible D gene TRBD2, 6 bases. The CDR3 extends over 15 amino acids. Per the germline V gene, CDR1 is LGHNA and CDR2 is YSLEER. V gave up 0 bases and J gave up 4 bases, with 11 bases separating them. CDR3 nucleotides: TGCGCCAGCAGCCAAGATAGGAGGGGTTCAGATACGCAGTATTTT. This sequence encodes CASSQDRRGSDTQYF.

The chain's CDR3 is CSAISGSGKNIQYF. CDR3 DNA: TGCAGTGCCATCAGCGGGAGTGGCAAAAACATTCAGTACTTC. V is TRBV20-1 and J is TRBJ2-4, with 8 bases aligning to TRBD2. The CDR3 covers 14 residues. The trim removed 6 bases at V and 3 bases at J, leaving 7 bases unmatched. The germline V gene encodes CDR1 DFQATT and CDR2 SNEGSKA (reference sequence).

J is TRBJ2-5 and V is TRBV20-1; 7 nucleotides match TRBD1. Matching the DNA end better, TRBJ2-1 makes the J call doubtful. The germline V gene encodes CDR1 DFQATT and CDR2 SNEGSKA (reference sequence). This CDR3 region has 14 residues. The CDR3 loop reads CSASRGGAVNEQFF. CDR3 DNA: TGCAGTGCTAGTAGAGGGGGCGCGGTGAATGAGCAGTTCTTC.

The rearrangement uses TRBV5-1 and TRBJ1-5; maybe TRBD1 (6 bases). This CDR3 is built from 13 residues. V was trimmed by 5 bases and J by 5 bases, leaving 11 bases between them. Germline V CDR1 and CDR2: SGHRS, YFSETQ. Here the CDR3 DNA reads TGCGCCAGCAGATGGGACACAGATCAGCCCCAGCATTTT. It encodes CASRWDTDQPQHF.

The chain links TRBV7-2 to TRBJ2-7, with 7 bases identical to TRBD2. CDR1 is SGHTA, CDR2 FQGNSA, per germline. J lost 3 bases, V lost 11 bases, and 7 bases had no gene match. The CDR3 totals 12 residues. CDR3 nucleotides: TGTGCCGAAAGCGGGGCCTTCTACGAGCAGTACTTC. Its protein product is CAESGAFYEQYF.

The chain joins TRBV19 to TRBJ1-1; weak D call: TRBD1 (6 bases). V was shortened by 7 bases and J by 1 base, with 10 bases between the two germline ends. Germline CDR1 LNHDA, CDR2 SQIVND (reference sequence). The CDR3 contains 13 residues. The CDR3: CASIPDRNTEAFF. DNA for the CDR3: TGTGCCAGTATTCCGGACAGGAACACTGAAGCTTTCTTT.

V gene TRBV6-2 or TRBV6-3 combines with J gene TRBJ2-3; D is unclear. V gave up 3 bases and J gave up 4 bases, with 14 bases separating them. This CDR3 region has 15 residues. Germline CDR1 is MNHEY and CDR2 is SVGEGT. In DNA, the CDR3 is TGTGCCAGCAGTTATTCGAGGCGACCGGCAGATACGCAGTATTTT. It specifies CASSYSRRPADTQYF.

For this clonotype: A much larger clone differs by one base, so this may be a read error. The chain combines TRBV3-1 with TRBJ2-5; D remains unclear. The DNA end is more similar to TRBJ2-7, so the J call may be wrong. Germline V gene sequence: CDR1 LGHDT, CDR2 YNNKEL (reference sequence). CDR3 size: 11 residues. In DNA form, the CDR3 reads TGTGCCAGCAGCCATGCGGACGAGCAGTACTTC. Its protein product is CASSHADEQYF.

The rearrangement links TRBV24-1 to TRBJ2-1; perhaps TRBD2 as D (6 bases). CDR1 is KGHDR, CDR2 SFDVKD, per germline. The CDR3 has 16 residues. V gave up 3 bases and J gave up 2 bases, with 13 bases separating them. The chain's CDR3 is CATSDPGLQAYNEQFF. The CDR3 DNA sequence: TGTGCCACCAGTGATCCGGGACTTCAAGCCTACAATGAGCAGTTCTTC.